This T cell receptor (beta chain) stems from a study of CD8 T cells in Susac syndrome. CDR1 and CDR2 from the germline V gene are SQVTM and ANQGSEA. The CDR3 extends over 12 amino acids. V dropped 6 bases and J dropped 4 bases, with 12 bases sitting between them. The controls were healthy donors who were matched for age and sex. Negative isolation yielded CD8+ and CD4+ T cells; FACS enriched TEMRA cells. After extraction with the RNeasy kit, roughly 0.45 to 1 ug of the RNA was reverse transcribed using random hexamers. Amplification of TCR beta CDR3 by immunoSEQ multiplex PCR spanned 54 Vbeta and 13 Jbeta. In TCRdb, the immunoSEQ multiplex PCR reads were re-called with MiXCR into one record per CDR3 protein. The sample lists some 180,000 distinct CDR3 sequences, 80% to 95% seen once, with around 0.1% in the top ten.

The origin of this receptor is a human donor in good health. Material for sequencing was CD4+ T cells from PBMCs. The chain recombines TRBV29-1 with TRBJ1-1; D is possibly TRBD1 (5 bases). In DNA, the CDR3 is TGCAGCGTCAGCGGGGGTAGCACTGAAGCTTTCTTT. This encodes CSVSGGSTEAFF.